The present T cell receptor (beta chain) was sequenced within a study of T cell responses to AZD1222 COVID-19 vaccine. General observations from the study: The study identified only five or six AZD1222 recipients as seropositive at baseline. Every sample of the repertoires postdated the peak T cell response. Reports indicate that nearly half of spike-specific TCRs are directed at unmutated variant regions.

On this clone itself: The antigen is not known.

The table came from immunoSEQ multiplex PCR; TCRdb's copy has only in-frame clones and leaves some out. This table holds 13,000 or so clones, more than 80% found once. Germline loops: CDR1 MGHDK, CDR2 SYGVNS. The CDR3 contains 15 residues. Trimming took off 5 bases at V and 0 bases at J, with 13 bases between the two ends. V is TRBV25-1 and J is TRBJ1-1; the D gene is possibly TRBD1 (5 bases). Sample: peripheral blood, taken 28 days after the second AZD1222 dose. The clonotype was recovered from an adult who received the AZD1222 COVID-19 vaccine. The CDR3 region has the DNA TGTGCCAGCAGTAGGCTGTGGGGGATGAACACTGAAGCTTTCTTT. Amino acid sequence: CASSRLWGMNTEAFF. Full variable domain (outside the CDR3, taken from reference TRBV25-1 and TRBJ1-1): EADIYQTPRYLVIGTGKKITLECSQTMGHDKMYWYQQDPGMELHLIHYSYGVNSTEKGDLSSESTVSRIRTEHFPLTLESARPSHTSQYLCASSRLWGMNTEAFFGQGTRLTVV.